This T cell receptor beta chain derives from a study of shared clonotypes between healthy human individuals. In the study overall: Used for every donor were three CD4 naive, three CD4 memory, two CD8 naive and one CD8 memory plate. General study points: Genetic and exposure-history diversity was limited by the small donor number. Larger richness was generally estimated for naive than memory subsets.

On this clone itself: The antigen is undetermined.

Clones were sequenced by immunoSEQ multiplex PCR, and TCRdb holds only the in-frame ones, with some missing. The sample has 2.3 million or so clones; 80% to 95% are singletons. V lost 0 bases and J 8 bases, leaving 20 bases between the germline ends. Germline V CDR1 and CDR2: SGHRS, YFSETQ. The length of the CDR3 is 16 residues. There were no recent acute infections or vaccinations among the donors, who were healthy HIV-negative adults. The source is a young man in good health. Some clones in this sample may be carry-over from other donors' samples. Specimen: naive CD4+ T cells from PBMCs. This sample's subset: CD45RA+ positively selected. V gene TRBV5-1 combines with J gene TRBJ1-2; D is perhaps TRBD1 (5 bases). The CDR3: CASSLGWEGAGYGYTF. CDR3 coding DNA: TGCGCCAGCAGCTTGGGTTGGGAAGGGGCCGGGTACGGCTACACCTTC.